There are a few counts of the clone carrying this TCR beta chain. The sample is drawn from a study of patients and donors after allogeneic stem cell transplantation. TCRdb processed the RT-PCR reads anew with MiXCR; each CDR3 protein has one entry. The table has approximately 170,000 distinct CDR3 sequences, over 25% seen once. Trimming left V 0 bases short and J 9 bases short, with 17 bases between. The CDR3 totals 15 residues. CDR1 is SGHAT and CDR2 is FQNNGV in the germline V gene. The chain couples TRBV11-2 to TRBJ2-5, with no clear D. The TCR sequence derives from a human donor who was either an allogeneic HSCT recipient or a stem cell or donor lymphocyte infusion donor (not recorded which). It is not recorded whose cells these are; they may come from a transplant donor. Sequenced sample: blood, either unsorted or a sorted T cell fraction (not recorded which). CDR3 protein: CASSLDWLVPVAQYF. The CDR3 region has the DNA TGTGCCAGCAGCTTAGATTGGCTAGTTCCCGTAGCCCAGTACTTC.